A selection of T cell receptor beta chains follows, all from one sample in a study of blood T cells in healthy people across ages. TCRdb processed the 5' RACE reads anew with MiXCR; each CDR3 protein has one entry. The sample includes approximately 1.5 million distinct CDR3 sequences, 35% to 45% of them seen just once. Sequencing was done on a sample of blood. The receptor source for this set is a woman between 18 and 29 years old in good health. Both conserved end residues are part of each CDR3. Each record gives: D gene, J gene, clone size, V gene, CDR3 protein, CDR3 DNA. D genes are given only for firm matches. Size is stated for part of the rows, as once, few or many counts, or as a class when the clone is expanded.

-	TRBJ1-4	few	TRBV7-2	CASRLSGRVNEKLFF	TGTGCCAGCCGACTTTCAGGCAGGGTTAATGAAAAACTGTTTTTT
-	TRBJ2-1	-	TRBV12-3/TRBV12-4	CASSYAALSINEQFF	TGTGCCAGCAGTTACGCGGCACTAAGTATCAATGAGCAGTTCTTC
-	TRBJ1-2	many	TRBV6-2/TRBV6-3	CASSYYRDRYTF	TGTGCCAGCAGTTACTACAGGGATCGCTACACCTTC
TRBD2	TRBJ2-5	-	TRBV20-1	CSAREPSGSLNEQYF	TGCAGTGCTAGAGAACCTAGCGGGAGTTTGAATGAGCAGTACTTC
-	TRBJ2-3	few	TRBV29-1	CSVDGGTLTDTQYF	TGCAGCGTTGATGGAGGGACCCTCACAGATACGCAGTATTTT
TRBD1	TRBJ2-7	many	TRBV14	CASSLLEGANYEQYF	TGTGCCAGCAGCCTACTAGAGGGGGCGAACTACGAGCAGTACTTC
TRBD2	TRBJ2-1	few	TRBV7-2	CASSYLAGVIYNEQFF	TGTGCCAGCAGCTATCTAGCGGGGGTGATCTACAATGAGCAGTTCTTC
TRBD1	TRBJ1-5	-	TRBV19	CASSPRTGDRHQPQHF	TGTGCCAGTAGTCCTCGGACAGGGGATCGGCATCAGCCCCAGCATTTT
-	TRBJ2-1	few	TRBV10-3	CAILAEAPDEQFF	TGTGCCATCCTGGCAGAAGCCCCCGATGAGCAGTTCTTC
-	TRBJ2-3	many	TRBV4-1	CASSETGVTDTQYF	TGCGCCAGCAGCGAAACGGGGGTCACAGATACGCAGTATTTT
-	TRBJ1-5	-	TRBV4-1	CASSPDGQGNQPQHF	TGCGCCAGCAGCCCCGATGGGCAGGGTAATCAGCCCCAGCATTTT
-	TRBJ2-1	few	TRBV4-1	CASSLDPGRNSYNEQFF	TGCGCCAGCAGCCTGGATCCAGGGAGAAACTCCTACAATGAGCAGTTCTTC